What follows is one TCR beta chain and its context. Its antigen is currently unknown. Amplification used 60 Vbeta primers and 13 Jbeta primers. Measured with immunoSEQ multiplex PCR; TCRdb has only the in-frame clones, and not every one. The data hold about 120,000 clones, with over 70% observed a single time. The data were obtained in a study of cytomegalovirus exposure and HLA in healthy donors. The V gene lost 3 bases and the J gene lost 8 bases, with 13 bases spanning the gap. This CDR3 contains 13 residues. Looked up from germline, CDR1 is MDHEN and CDR2 is SYDVKM. Study-level findings and limits: Apart from CMV serostatus, no immune exposure information was available. Researchers catalogued under 200 TCR beta chains as cytomegalovirus-associated.

Source material: PBMCs. The genes are TRBV28 and TRBJ1-2; D is unclear. This sequence was found in a woman between 50 and 59 years old in good health and CMV-seronegative. Written as DNA, the CDR3 is TGTGCCAGCAGTTTGATGCCGGCGGAGGGCTACACCTTC. It specifies CASSLMPAEGYTF.